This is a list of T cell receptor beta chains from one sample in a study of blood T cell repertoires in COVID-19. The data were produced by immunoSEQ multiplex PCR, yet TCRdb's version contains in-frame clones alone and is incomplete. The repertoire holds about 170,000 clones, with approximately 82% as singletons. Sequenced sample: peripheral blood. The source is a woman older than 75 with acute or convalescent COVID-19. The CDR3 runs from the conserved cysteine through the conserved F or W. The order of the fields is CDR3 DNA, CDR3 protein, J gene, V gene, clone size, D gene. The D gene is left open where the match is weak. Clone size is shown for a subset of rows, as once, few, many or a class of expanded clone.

TGTGCCAGCAGCCATTATCGGACAGGGGGGAACACTGAAGCTTTCTTT	CASSHYRTGGNTEAFF	TRBJ1-1	TRBV3-1/TRBV3-2	once	TRBD1
TGCGCCAGCAGCCCCGGGGAGAGGGTTAGCAATCAGCCCCAGCATTTT	CASSPGERVSNQPQHF	TRBJ1-5	TRBV5-1	NA	NA
TGCGCCAGCAGCGAGCGACAGGGGGAGTATGAGCAGTTCTTC	CASSERQGEYEQFF	TRBJ2-1	TRBV4-1	NA	TRBD1
TGTGCCAGCAGCGTAGCCCTTCGAGACACAGCTTTCTTT	CASSVALRDTAFF	TRBJ1-1	TRBV9	once	NA
TGTGCCAGCAGCCACTATAGCGGGAGTGGTAATGAGCAGTTCTTC	CASSHYSGSGNEQFF	TRBJ2-1	TRBV14	NA	TRBD2
TGTGCCAGCAGAGTGACAGGGAACACTGAAGCTTTCTTT	CASRVTGNTEAFF	TRBJ1-1	TRBV6-5	NA	NA
TGTGCCAGTCGAGAAGACCGATTTGGACACCAAGCTAACTATGGCTACACCTTC	CASREDRFGHQANYGYTF	TRBJ1-2	TRBV19	NA	NA
TGTGCCAGCAGTTACTCCCAGGGGGAAAAACTGTTTTTT	CASSYSQGEKLFF	TRBJ1-4	TRBV6-5	NA	NA
TGTGCCAGCCCTAACTGGGTGGCACTAGGGCATTTT	CASPNWVALGHF	TRBJ1-3	TRBV21-1	once	NA
TGTGCCAGTAGTAGACCGGACAGGGGCTACGAGCAGTACTTC	CASSRPDRGYEQYF	TRBJ2-7	TRBV19	NA	TRBD1
TGCGCCAGCAGCGCCCCCCGGGACTCCAGCTCCTACGAGCAGTACTTC	CASSAPRDSSSYEQYF	TRBJ2-7	TRBV10-1	NA	NA
TGTGCCAGCACCTTGGACAGGGGGAACACTGAAGCTTTCTTT	CASTLDRGNTEAFF	TRBJ1-1	TRBV6-4	few	TRBD1
TGTGCCAGCAGCCGGACCCTGAAGGACTCGAACACTGAAGCTTTCTTT	CASSRTLKDSNTEAFF	TRBJ1-1	TRBV4-2	NA	NA
TGTGCCAGTAGTGACCCCGGGGACACTGAAGCTTTCTTT	CASSDPGDTEAFF	TRBJ1-1	TRBV19	NA	NA
TGTGCCAGCAGCTTACAGACGCCGGGGAGCACAGATACGCAGTATTTT	CASSLQTPGSTDTQYF	TRBJ2-3	TRBV5-4	NA	NA
TGTGCCAGTAGTATTCTAGTACGGGGGAGATCCACCAATGAGCAGTTCTTC	CASSILVRGRSTNEQFF	TRBJ2-1	TRBV19	NA	NA
TGTGCCAGCAAGAGACTAGGATCCTACGAGCAGTACTTC	CASKRLGSYEQYF	TRBJ2-7	TRBV27	NA	NA
TGTGCCAGCAGCCCTAACCGACAGGGTACCGGGGAGCTGTTTTTT	CASSPNRQGTGELFF	TRBJ2-2	TRBV11-2	many	TRBD1
TGTGCCAGCAGCCCTCAGGCACGGGGGGCCTACGAGCAGTACTTC	CASSPQARGAYEQYF	TRBJ2-7	TRBV7-8	NA	TRBD2
TGTGCCAGCAGCTTAGGCGGGCTTAGCGCCGGCCTCCAGTTCTTC	CASSLGGLSAGLQFF	TRBJ2-1	TRBV11-3	NA	NA
TGTGCCAGCAGTTACTCTGGGACAGGGGGTCAGCCCCAGCATTTT	CASSYSGTGGQPQHF	TRBJ1-5	TRBV6-2/TRBV6-3	few	TRBD1
TGTGCCAGCAGTGAAGGTGGTAGCGGGAGAGGCGAGAAGCAGTTCTTC	CASSEGGSGRGEKQFF	TRBJ2-1	TRBV6-1	NA	TRBD2
TGTGCCAGCTCACCTCTTAGAGGGAGCACAGATACGCAGTATTTT	CASSPLRGSTDTQYF	TRBJ2-3	TRBV18	NA	NA
TGTGCCAGCAGCCAAGCACCGCGGGGGTTAGGGGCTGATGAGCAGTTCTTC	CASSQAPRGLGADEQFF	TRBJ2-1	TRBV4-2	NA	TRBD2
TGCGCCAGCAGCTTGGAGGTGGACGGGGCTGAAGCTTTCTTT	CASSLEVDGAEAFF	TRBJ1-1	TRBV5-1	NA	NA
TGTGCCAGCAGTGGGGACTCCTACTCCTACGAGCAGTACTTC	CASSGDSYSYEQYF	TRBJ2-7	TRBV2	once	NA
TGTGCCAGCAGCCGGGAGGCTGTCACCAAAAACATTCAGTACTTC	CASSREAVTKNIQYF	TRBJ2-4	TRBV3-1/TRBV3-2	NA	NA
TGTGCCAGCTCACCAAGGGACATCTCTGGAAACACCATATATTTT	CASSPRDISGNTIYF	TRBJ1-3	TRBV18	NA	NA
TGCGCCAGCAGCTTGTCAGGGGATGGGTCACCCCTCCACTTT	CASSLSGDGSPLHF	TRBJ1-6	TRBV5-1	once	NA
TGCGCCAGCAGCTCGGGACTAGCGGTGGGCCAAGAGACCCAGTACTTC	CASSSGLAVGQETQYF	TRBJ2-5	TRBV5-1	NA	TRBD2
TGTGCCAGCTCACCAACAATGTACGAGCAGTACTTC	CASSPTMYEQYF	TRBJ2-7	TRBV18	NA	NA
TGTGCCAGCTCACCAGGGGGGACAGGGCTCGTCACAGATACGCAGTATTTT	CASSPGGTGLVTDTQYF	TRBJ2-3	TRBV18	few	TRBD1
TGTGCCACCCAACAGGACCTCTCCTACGAGCAGTACTTC	CATQQDLSYEQYF	TRBJ2-7	TRBV19	NA	NA
TGCGCCAGCAGCTTGAGGACAGGGGCTGAAGCTTTCTTT	CASSLRTGAEAFF	TRBJ1-1	TRBV5-1	NA	TRBD1
TGTGCCAGTAGTCCTTCGACAGCTAACTATGGCTACACCTTC	CASSPSTANYGYTF	TRBJ1-2	TRBV19	few	NA
TGTGCCAGCTCACCAATAGACAGCTTCTCCCCTGGAAACACCATATATTTT	CASSPIDSFSPGNTIYF	TRBJ1-3	TRBV18	NA	NA
TGTGCCTGGAGTCCGAGGCCGGGACACTCTGGAAACACCATATATTTT	CAWSPRPGHSGNTIYF	TRBJ1-3	TRBV30	NA	NA
TGTGCCAGTAGTACCGGACAGACGAACTATGGCTACACCTTC	CASSTGQTNYGYTF	TRBJ1-2	TRBV19	NA	NA
TGCGCCAGCAGCCAAGATCTGGGGGGGAACTATGGCTACACCTTC	CASSQDLGGNYGYTF	TRBJ1-2	TRBV4-3	NA	NA
TGTGCCAGTAACGGCGGGAGTGTTAATGAGCAGTTCTTC	CASNGGSVNEQFF	TRBJ2-1	TRBV19	NA	TRBD2
TGTGCCAGCAGCTTAGCGGGAGTCTCCTACAATGAGCAGTTCTTC	CASSLAGVSYNEQFF	TRBJ2-1	TRBV7-2	NA	NA
TGTGCAAGTCGCCCGACCTTTAGACAGGGTGAGAATGGCTACACCTTC	CASRPTFRQGENGYTF	TRBJ1-2	TRBV12-2	once	NA
TGTGCCAGCAGCCAAGCAGAGAACACTGAAGCTTTCTTT	CASSQAENTEAFF	TRBJ1-1	TRBV3-1/TRBV3-2	few	NA
TGCGCCAGCAGCGCCCTGACAGCGGGAGTTTACGAGCAGTACTTC	CASSALTAGVYEQYF	TRBJ2-7	TRBV5-1	NA	TRBD2
TGTGCCATCAGTGAGTCGAGACAGGGTGAGGTACAGCCCCAGCATTTT	CAISESRQGEVQPQHF	TRBJ1-5	TRBV10-3	NA	TRBD1
TGCGCCAGCAGCTTGTCCGCAGGGTGGACGGAAGGCTACACCTTC	CASSLSAGWTEGYTF	TRBJ1-2	TRBV5-1	NA	NA
TGTGCCGGTAACAGGGGGTCAGATGAAAAACTGTTTTTT	CAGNRGSDEKLFF	TRBJ1-4	TRBV2	NA	TRBD1